This T cell receptor (beta chain) was recorded in a study of blood T cells in healthy people across ages. The authors ran a second PCR of about 6 to 12 cycles using a sample-barcoded 5' primer and a J-beta primer mix. TCRdb re-called the 5' RACE reads with MiXCR, one entry per CDR3 protein. The data hold more than 1 million distinct CDR3 sequences, with 45% observed a single time. Regarding the study as a whole: Strongly correlated with naive T cell percentage was TCR beta diversity. More naive CD4+ cells and higher diversity marked long-lived donors relative to aged donors.

On this clonotype: As yet, its antigen is unknown.

This CDR3 spans 12 amino acids. Trimming stripped 5 bases from V and 11 bases from J, with 15 bases between. The chain links TRBV12-3 or TRBV12-4 to TRBJ2-5; D not resolved. The specimen sequenced was blood. This clonotype was obtained from an older woman in good health. CDR3 residues: CASSPRWTKQYF. In DNA form, the CDR3 reads TGTGCCAGCAGTCCACGTTGGACGAAGCAGTACTTC.